This is a list of T cell receptor beta chains from one sample in a study of blood T cell repertoires in COVID-19. Assay: immunoSEQ multiplex PCR; the TCRdb copy retains only in-frame clones and omits some. Of 55,000 to 75,000 clones listed, roughly three quarters are singletons. The sample taken for sequencing was peripheral blood. These TCRs come from an elderly man with acute or convalescent COVID-19. The CDR3 runs from the conserved cysteine through the conserved F or W. Each record gives: J gene, clone size, V gene, CDR3 length, CDR3 protein. Size is omitted from some rows. Given values are once, few, many or a class for expanded clones.

TRBJ2-1,.,TRBV5-1,14,CASSSTSGRNEQFF
TRBJ1-4,.,TRBV7-2,14,CASSLGRGNEKLFF
TRBJ2-7,.,TRBV5-1,15,CASSLVLAGVPEQYF
TRBJ1-5,.,TRBV4-3,15,CASSQEQGGDQPQHF
TRBJ1-2,.,TRBV29-1,13,CSAGGAFNYGYTF
TRBJ2-3,once,TRBV9,16,CASSPLGGGGTDTQYF
TRBJ1-4,once,TRBV7-2,15,CASSPTGGTNEKLFF
TRBJ1-1,once,TRBV7-3,15,CASSRTGGPSGEAFF
TRBJ2-1,.,TRBV9,15,CASSVDGSAYNEQFF
TRBJ2-2,.,TRBV9,15,CASSVTGRAAGELFF
TRBJ1-4,.,TRBV11-2,15,CASSFGTGINEKLFF
TRBJ2-3,.,TRBV30,12,CAWGQGTDTQYF
TRBJ2-6,.,TRBV7-2,15,CASSLVGAGANVLTF
TRBJ2-1,.,TRBV5-8,15,CASSLSGLIYNEQFF
TRBJ2-7,.,TRBV29-1,11,CSGGSDYEQYF
TRBJ2-3,.,TRBV10-3,13,CAIRETDTDTQYF
TRBJ2-4,.,TRBV19,16,CASSMGGSLAKNIQYF
TRBJ2-7,.,TRBV5-1,14,CASSFGSGAYEQYF
TRBJ1-1,once,TRBV6-4,14,CASSDGGGWTEAFF
TRBJ2-1,.,TRBV15,15,CATSSHRGSYNEQFF
TRBJ2-1,once,TRBV7-2,13,CASSSSGLSEQFF
TRBJ2-1,.,TRBV7-3,17,CASSPHPGWSSYNEQFF
TRBJ1-1,.,TRBV5-1,15,CASSLDRGLRTEAFF
TRBJ1-2,.,TRBV19,10,CATNNYGYTF
TRBJ1-2,.,TRBV3-1/TRBV3-2,16,CASSLQGASLNYGYTF
TRBJ1-5,.,TRBV27,13,CASSLHRGQPQHF
TRBJ2-7,.,TRBV28,14,CASSLGLAAYEQYF
TRBJ1-3,.,TRBV10-3,15,CAIRDTAGGGNTIYF
TRBJ2-7,.,TRBV6-5,14,CASSPWDSLYEQYF
TRBJ2-1,once,TRBV27,17,CASSLLAGLAGVNEQFF
TRBJ1-4,medium-sized,TRBV5-3,15,CARSKFRGTNEKLFF
TRBJ2-6,once,TRBV21-1,18,CASSRQRGGCSGANVLTF
TRBJ2-5,.,TRBV28,13,CASSHRGQETQYF
TRBJ2-3,.,TRBV24-1,14,CATSEDRFTDTQYF
TRBJ2-1,.,TRBV21-1,16,CASSNRTSGSSVEQFF
TRBJ1-2,.,TRBV3-1/TRBV3-2,15,CASSQNRAGGYGYTF
TRBJ2-1,.,TRBV2,14,CASSRLAGANEQFF
TRBJ2-1,.,TRBV7-2,15,CASSSGLAGSDEQFF
TRBJ2-5,.,TRBV5-6,15,CASSLLAGSQETQYF
TRBJ2-7,.,TRBV2,15,CASSDPRQGNYEQYF
TRBJ1-1,.,TRBV3-1/TRBV3-2,14,CASSHLDRGRGAFF
TRBJ2-7,.,TRBV5-5,14,CASSLSRGLSEQYF
TRBJ2-3,.,TRBV6-2/TRBV6-3,15,CASSPREGNDNTQYF
TRBJ2-1,once,TRBV13,16,CASSLGGGTQDNEQFF
TRBJ2-3,.,TRBV14,16,CASSPYNPGGADTQYF